This section outlines one T cell receptor (beta chain) sequence together with its context. This clone came up once. The antigen it recognizes is unknown. Base-call qualities are not available, and no considerably larger clone is one nucleotide away. To prepare the library, the immunoSEQ multiplex PCR assay was applied. For the multiplex PCR, a mixture combining 60 forward primers for TCR Vbeta segments and 13 reverse primers for TCR Jbeta segments was used. The CDR3 region of rearranged TCR beta genes was amplified from genomic DNA with a multiplex PCR assay. The amplified TCR beta libraries were sequenced on the Illumina HiSeq System as 87-base-pair reads. The paper's data handling went like this. A later analysis tallied roughly 78 million unique TCR beta chains across the 640 or so repertoires, and around 12 million of those chains were shared by two or more donors. To remove PCR and sequencing errors, raw reads were error-corrected and collapsed into unique sequences using a nearest-neighbor algorithm that merged closely related sequences. To assign V, D and J gene segments, CDR3 sequences were aligned to IMGT reference sequences. For a sequence to be retained, a match of at least six nucleotides to both a V gene segment and a J gene segment was required. Rearrangements were classified as productive when the CDR3 lacked stop codons and remained in frame with V and J, and all other rearrangements were classified as non-productive. Following IMGT convention, CDR3 was defined as the stretch from the second conserved V-encoded cysteine up to the conserved J-encoded phenylalanine. The earlier analysis of a few hundred of the donors excluded sequences that lacked an unambiguous match to a single V gene segment. An earlier analysis of a few hundred of the donors called V segments functional above 56.7% productive rearrangements and segregating when the between-donor standard deviation exceeded 5%. A statistical classification framework was built for diagnosing cytomegalovirus status from the catalog of TCR beta chain sequences. V and J gene assignment, in a later analysis, came from comparing TCR nucleotide sequences with IMGT/GENE-DB human TR gene sequences. A later analysis assigned CDR3 sequences and most-parsimonious VDJ recombination scenarios with the TCRdist pipeline. A later analysis defined each TCR beta chain by its CDR3 amino acid sequence plus V-gene family, and excluded reads lacking a unique V-gene family. As a way to deal with suspected cross-contamination and a sequencing artifact, a later analysis dropped 592 nucleotide sequences that were highly shared and had low generation probability. In a later analysis, a clonal expansion index for each public chain was calculated from normalized within-repertoire ranks of inferred template counts. In a later analysis, generation probabilities were computed with a VDJ recombination model fitted to out-of-frame rearrangements, and the resulting probabilities were checked against IGoR. A later analysis scored TCR-TCR, TCR-HLA and TCR-CMV co-occurrence with hypergeometric tests, applying a repertoire-size bias correction to TCR pairs. To estimate false discovery rates, a later analysis permuted the HLA or CMV assignments 20 times. In a later analysis, co-occurring TCRs were grouped using DBSCAN, and TCRdist sequence similarity was added for clustering within HLA-allele-positive subsets. Repertoires with fewer than 30,000 or more than 120,000 public chains were left out of co-occurrence clustering, as were a handful of repertoires with anomalous nucleotide sharing. TCRdb limited this immuneACCESS table to in-frame rearrangements with V and J called. A share of clones is missing; checked studies link under half to unresolved V genes, and the rest is unexplained. The DNA was the basis for D and trimming; V, J and clone size are from that table. The sample table holds more than 150,000 clones, of which approximately 84% were seen once. The leading ten clones occupy about 7.7% of the sample.

The cohort consisted of approximately 670 healthy bone marrow donors. Cohort members were all nominally healthy when sampled, although unrecorded immune exposures were likely present. The donor tested CMV seropositive, placing the donor among the roughly 270 seropositive members of the cohort. A peripheral blood sample was collected from each donor, and TCR beta sequencing was performed on peripheral blood mononuclear cells. Genomic DNA extraction from the blood cell samples was performed with the Qiagen DNeasy Blood Extraction Kit. This sample is drawn from a study of cytomegalovirus exposure and HLA in healthy donors (TCRdb year 2017). Turning to the overall study: In an earlier analysis of some 550 of the donors, about 270 Gb of sequence data and 90 million to 130 million unique TCR beta sequences from roughly 200 million T cells were reported. Roughly 290 gigabases of sequencing data and around 85 million unique TCR sequences made up an early release that covered fewer than 650 HLA-typed donors. Of the approximately 400 genotyped donors, about 80% fell in the genetic ancestry cluster associated with self-reported Caucasian donors. The aim of the study was to test whether cataloging public T cell receptors could identify signatures of past pathogen exposure. The study profiled the T cell repertoires of 550 to 700 subjects by immunosequencing and related them to cytomegalovirus serostatus. In addition to the first cohort of about 650 subjects, a separate validation cohort of 120 different subjects was used. To predict cytomegalovirus infection status, the study brought together high-throughput TCR immunosequencing, statistical association of individual TCRs with disease status, and machine learning. In a later analysis, previously published TCR beta repertoires from 666 donors were re-analyzed and high-resolution HLA genotyping was added so that TCR occurrence patterns could be studied. Rather than drawing on any new phenotypic data, the later analysis identified candidate immune exposures from TCR beta sequences and the way those sequences occurred across donors. An earlier analysis of several hundred of the donors applied high-throughput TCR beta sequencing to assess whether each TCR beta V gene segment acted as functional or pseudogenic. Alongside the repertoire data, information on donor age, sex, ethnicity and CMV serostatus was compiled. Genome-wide SNP genotypes for about three fifths of the roughly 670 donors were used in a later genetic analysis, which treated that subset as a discovery cohort. All discovery cohort repertoires had been generated using a single sequencing platform. Class I and class II HLA loci were covered by the typing at four-digit resolution. The number of typed donors differed by locus: about 620-640 for A, B, C, DRB1 and DQB1; 522 for DQA1; approximately 600 for DPA1; and 400 to 480 for DPB1. Roughly five DR-DQ haplotypes were handled as single units for association and clustering, since linkage in the cohort was strong. Among around 400 genotyped donors of the cohort, an average of around 220,000 unique TCR beta nucleotide sequences was sequenced per donor, of which approximately 18% were non-productive. Study-wide findings and limitations: Because some donors lacked HLA typing at each locus, the association tests relied only on the typed subset. Because counts were too low, some 17 rarely observed V segments, including chromosome 9 orphons, were excluded from the earlier analysis of some 590 of the donors. A later analysis found that HLA-associated TCR beta chains were more clonally expanded and had lower generation probabilities than equally common non-associated chains. In vitro tests confirmed that a few of the cytomegalovirus-associated TCR beta chains recognize cytomegalovirus antigens. Most CMV-associated TCR beta chains appeared to be HLA-restricted in a later analysis, and the HLA associations seemed to be driven largely by CMV exposure. The presence/absence analyses assumed that sequencing depth was roughly uniform across donors, and that assumption may not be true. Immune exposure information for the cohort was limited to CMV serostatus. Most TCR sequences were observed very rarely across donors, whereas some public TCRs were present in many individuals. A later analysis found that TCR association rates varied across HLA loci, with DRB1 alleles showing the most associated TCRs and HLA-C alleles the fewest. Compared with the roughly 600-donor mean, donors in an Asian-associated ancestry cluster had fewer N-insertions in productive TCRs, according to a later genetic analysis. Correlated functional status among segregating V segments might be attributable to linkage disequilibrium, but an unknown experimental factor could not be ruled out. Only TCR beta chains were sequenced in this cohort, and the absence of alpha or paired-chain data limited detectable features. A later genetic analysis associated a missense DCLRE1C variant with V-gene and J-gene trimming of TCR beta chains, and an independent cohort replicated the association. A later analysis associated some 17,000 TCR beta sequences with specific HLA alleles at a false discovery rate of 0.05. A further reported finding was that TCR beta sequences accurately predicted the HLA-A and HLA-B alleles for most subjects in the first cohort. According to a later analysis, parvovirus B19, influenza, CMV and Epstein-Barr virus appeared linked to several top co-occurrence clusters. The classifier was reported to diagnose cytomegalovirus status with high specificity and sensitivity in both the original cohort and the validation cohort. The authors suggested that the approach could potentially be generalized to other disease states and immunological phenotypes. Strong co-occurrence of HLA alleles, especially DR and DQ, made assigning TCR associations to individual alleles difficult. Because the 87-base-pair reads could not distinguish some IMGT-functional V segments, including TRBV6-2 and TRBV6-3, those segments were excluded. The sequencing pipeline was judged likely to have produced a cluster of highly shared sequence variants as a technical artifact. Broadly in line with IMGT annotations, most TCR beta V segments showed up in productive rearrangements about 90% or about 30% of the time in an earlier analysis of 450 to 600 of the donors. The study listed 164 TCR beta chains as associated with cytomegalovirus.

The germline V gene gives CDR1 as SGHRS and CDR2 as YFSETQ. V loses 0 bases at its end and J loses 6 bases; junction bases beyond the gene matches: 6. There are 15 amino acids in the CDR3, from cysteine to phenylalanine inclusive. Only the CDR3 DNA is retained, 45 bases long and in frame from the first base. The V and J segments used are TRBV5-1 and TRBJ2-3; a stretch of 8 junction bases matches TRBD2. This receptor was identified in a woman between 35 and 50 years old in good health and CMV-seropositive. Sequencing used PBMCs. For the CDR3, the sequence is CASSLDGTSYDTQYF. The nucleotide sequence is given as TGCGCCAGCAGCTTGGACGGGACTAGTTATGATACGCAGTATTTT.